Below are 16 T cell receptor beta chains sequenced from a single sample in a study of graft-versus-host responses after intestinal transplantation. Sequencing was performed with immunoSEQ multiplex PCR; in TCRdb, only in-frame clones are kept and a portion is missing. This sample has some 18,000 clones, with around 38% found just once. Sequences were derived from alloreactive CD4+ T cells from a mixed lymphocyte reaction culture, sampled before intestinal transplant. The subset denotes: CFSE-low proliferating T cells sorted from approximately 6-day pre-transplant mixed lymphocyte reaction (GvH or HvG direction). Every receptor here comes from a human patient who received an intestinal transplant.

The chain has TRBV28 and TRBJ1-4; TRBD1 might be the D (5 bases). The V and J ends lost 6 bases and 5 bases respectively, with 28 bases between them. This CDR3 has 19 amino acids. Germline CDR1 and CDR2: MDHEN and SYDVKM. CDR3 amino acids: CASRLTGLPGHILNEKLFF. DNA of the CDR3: TGTGCCAGCAGACTGACGGGACTTCCAGGTCATATCCTGAATGAAAAACTGTTTTTT.

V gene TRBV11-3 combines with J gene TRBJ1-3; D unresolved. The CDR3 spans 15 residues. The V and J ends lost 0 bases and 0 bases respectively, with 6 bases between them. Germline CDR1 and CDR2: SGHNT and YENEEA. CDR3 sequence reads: CASSLDGLSGNTIYF. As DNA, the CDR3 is TGTGCCAGCAGCTTAGATGGTCTCTCTGGAAACACCATATATTTT.

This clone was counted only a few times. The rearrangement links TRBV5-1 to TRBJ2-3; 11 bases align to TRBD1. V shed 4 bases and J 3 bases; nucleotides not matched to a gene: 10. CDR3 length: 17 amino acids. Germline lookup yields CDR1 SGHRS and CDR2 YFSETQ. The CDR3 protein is CASSTAGTGGETDTQYF. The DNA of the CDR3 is TGCGCCAGCAGCACTGCCGGGACAGGGGGTGAGACAGATACGCAGTATTTT.

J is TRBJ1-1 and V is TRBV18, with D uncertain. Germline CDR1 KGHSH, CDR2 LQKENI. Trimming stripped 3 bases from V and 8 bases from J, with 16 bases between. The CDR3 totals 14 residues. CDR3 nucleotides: TGTGCCAGCTCACCCTCCCGGGGAGGGTCCGAAGCTTTCTTT. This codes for CASSPSRGGSEAFF.

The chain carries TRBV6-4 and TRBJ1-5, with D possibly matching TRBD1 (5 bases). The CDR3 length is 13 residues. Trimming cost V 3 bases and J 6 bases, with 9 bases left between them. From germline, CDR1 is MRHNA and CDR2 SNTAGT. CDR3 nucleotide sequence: TGTGCCAGCAGTGAGCAGGGTGGTCAGCCCCAGCATTTT. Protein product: CASSEQGGQPQHF.

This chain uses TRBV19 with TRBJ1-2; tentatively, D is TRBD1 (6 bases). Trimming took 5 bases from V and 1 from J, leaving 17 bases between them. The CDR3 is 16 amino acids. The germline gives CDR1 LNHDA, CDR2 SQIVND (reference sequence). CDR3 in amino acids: CASSPIDRTVNYGYTF. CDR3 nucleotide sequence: TGTGCCAGTAGTCCAATCGACAGGACCGTTAACTATGGCTACACCTTC.

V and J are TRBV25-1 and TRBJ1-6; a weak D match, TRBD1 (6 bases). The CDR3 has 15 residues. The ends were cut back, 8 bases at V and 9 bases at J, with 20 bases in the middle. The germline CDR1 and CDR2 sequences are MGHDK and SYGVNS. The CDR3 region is CASGDRDTLFSPLHF. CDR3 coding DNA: TGTGCCAGCGGGGACCGGGACACTTTATTTTCACCCCTCCACTTT.

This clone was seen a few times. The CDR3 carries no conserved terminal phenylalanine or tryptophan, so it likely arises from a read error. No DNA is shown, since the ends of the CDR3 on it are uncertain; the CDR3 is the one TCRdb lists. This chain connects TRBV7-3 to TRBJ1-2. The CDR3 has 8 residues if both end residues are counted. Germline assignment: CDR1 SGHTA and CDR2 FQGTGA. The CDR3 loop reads CASQRPPL.

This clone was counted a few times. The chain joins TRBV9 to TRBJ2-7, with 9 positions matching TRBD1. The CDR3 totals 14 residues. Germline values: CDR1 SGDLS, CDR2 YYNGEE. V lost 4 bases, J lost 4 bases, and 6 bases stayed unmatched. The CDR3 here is CASSLKGTGYEQYF. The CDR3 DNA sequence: TGTGCCAGCAGCCTTAAAGGGACAGGGTACGAGCAGTACTTC.

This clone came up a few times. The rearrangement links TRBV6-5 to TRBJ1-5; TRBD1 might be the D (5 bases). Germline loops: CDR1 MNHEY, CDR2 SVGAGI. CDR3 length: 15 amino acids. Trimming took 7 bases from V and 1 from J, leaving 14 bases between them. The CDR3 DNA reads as TGTGCCAGCACTCCCCGACGGGACAGCAATCAGCCCCAGCATTTT. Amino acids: CASTPRRDSNQPQHF.

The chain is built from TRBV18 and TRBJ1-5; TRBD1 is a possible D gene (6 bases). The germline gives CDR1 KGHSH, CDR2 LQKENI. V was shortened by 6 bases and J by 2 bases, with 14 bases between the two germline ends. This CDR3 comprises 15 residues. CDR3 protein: CASSYGGPGNQPQHF. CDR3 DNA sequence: TGTGCCAGCTCTTATGGGGGGCCGGGCAATCAGCCCCAGCATTTT.

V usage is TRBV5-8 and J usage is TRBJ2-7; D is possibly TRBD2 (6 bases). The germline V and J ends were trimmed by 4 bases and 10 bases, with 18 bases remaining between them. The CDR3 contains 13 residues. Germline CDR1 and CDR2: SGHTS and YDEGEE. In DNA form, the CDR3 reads TGTGCCAGCAGCCCGGGGGAGTGGACTTTTCAGTACTTC. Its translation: CASSPGEWTFQYF.

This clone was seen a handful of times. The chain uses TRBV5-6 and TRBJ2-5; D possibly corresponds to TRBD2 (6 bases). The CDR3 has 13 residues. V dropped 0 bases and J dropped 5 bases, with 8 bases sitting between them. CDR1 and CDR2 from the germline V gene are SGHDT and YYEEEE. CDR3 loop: CASSLDGGETQYF. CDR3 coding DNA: TGTGCCAGCAGCTTGGATGGGGGGGAGACCCAGTACTTC.

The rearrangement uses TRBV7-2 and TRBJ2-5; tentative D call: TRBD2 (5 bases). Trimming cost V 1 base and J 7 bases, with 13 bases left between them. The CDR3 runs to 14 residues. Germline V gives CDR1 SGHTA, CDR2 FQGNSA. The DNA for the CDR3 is TGTGCCAGCAGCTTAGAGCCGTTAGCGAGGACCCAGTACTTC. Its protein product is CASSLEPLARTQYF. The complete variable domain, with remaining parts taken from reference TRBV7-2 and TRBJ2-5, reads GAGVSQSPSNKVTEKGKDVELRCDPISGHTALYWYRQSLGQGLEFLIYFQGNSAPDKSGLPSDRFSAERTGGSVSTLTIQRTQQEDSAVYLCASSLEPLARTQYFGPGTRLLVL.

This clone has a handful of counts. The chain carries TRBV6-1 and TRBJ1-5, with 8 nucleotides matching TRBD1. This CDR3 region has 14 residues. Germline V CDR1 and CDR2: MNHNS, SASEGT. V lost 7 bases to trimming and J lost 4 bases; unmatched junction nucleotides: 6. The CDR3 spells CASTIRGRNQPQHF. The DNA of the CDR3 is TGTGCCAGCACTATCAGGGGGCGGAATCAGCCCCAGCATTTT.

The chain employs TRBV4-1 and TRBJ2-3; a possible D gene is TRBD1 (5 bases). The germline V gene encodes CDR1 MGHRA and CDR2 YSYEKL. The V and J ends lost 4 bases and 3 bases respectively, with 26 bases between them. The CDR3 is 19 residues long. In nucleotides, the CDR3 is TGCGCCAGCAGCCGCGGAGAGGCGCCGGACATGGGGCAAACAGATACGCAGTATTTT. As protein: CASSRGEAPDMGQTDTQYF.